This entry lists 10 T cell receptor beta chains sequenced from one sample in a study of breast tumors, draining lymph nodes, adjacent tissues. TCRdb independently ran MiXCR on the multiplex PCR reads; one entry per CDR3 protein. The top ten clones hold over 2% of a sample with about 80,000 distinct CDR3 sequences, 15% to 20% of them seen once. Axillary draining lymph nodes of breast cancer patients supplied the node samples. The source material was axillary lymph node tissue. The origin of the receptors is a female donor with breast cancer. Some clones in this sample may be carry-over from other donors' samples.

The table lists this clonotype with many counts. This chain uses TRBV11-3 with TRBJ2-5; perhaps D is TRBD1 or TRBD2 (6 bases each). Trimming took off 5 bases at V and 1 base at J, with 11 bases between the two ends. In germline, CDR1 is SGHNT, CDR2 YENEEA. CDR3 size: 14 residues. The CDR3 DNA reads TGTGCCAGCAGCCAAAAGGGGGGCCAAGAGACCCAGTACTTC. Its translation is CASSQKGGQETQYF.

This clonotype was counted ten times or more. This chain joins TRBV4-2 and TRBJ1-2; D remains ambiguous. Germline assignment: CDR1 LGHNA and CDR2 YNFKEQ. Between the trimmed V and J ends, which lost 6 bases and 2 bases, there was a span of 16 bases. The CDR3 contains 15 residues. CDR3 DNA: TGTGCCAGCAGTCTGGGGTCAGGCGACAACTATGGCTACACCTTC. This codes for CASSLGSGDNYGYTF.

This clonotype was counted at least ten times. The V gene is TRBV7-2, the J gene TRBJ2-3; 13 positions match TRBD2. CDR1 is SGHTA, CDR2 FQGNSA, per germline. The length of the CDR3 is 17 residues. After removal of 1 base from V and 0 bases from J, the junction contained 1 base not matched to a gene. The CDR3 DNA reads TGTGCCAGCAGCTTAGGGGGACTAGCGGGAAGCACAGATACGCAGTATTTT. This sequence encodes CASSLGGLAGSTDTQYF.

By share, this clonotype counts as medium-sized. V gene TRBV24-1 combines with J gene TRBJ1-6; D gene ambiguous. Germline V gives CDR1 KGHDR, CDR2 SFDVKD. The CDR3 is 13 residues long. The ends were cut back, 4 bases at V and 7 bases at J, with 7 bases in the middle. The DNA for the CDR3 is TGTGCCACCAGTGAGGCCGGGAATTCACCCCTCCACTTT. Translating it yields CATSEAGNSPLHF.

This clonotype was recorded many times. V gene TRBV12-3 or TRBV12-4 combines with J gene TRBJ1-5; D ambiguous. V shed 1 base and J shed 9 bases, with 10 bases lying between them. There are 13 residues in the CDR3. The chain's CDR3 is CASSLGTGGPQHF. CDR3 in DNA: TGTGCCAGCAGTTTAGGGACGGGTGGGCCCCAGCATTTT.

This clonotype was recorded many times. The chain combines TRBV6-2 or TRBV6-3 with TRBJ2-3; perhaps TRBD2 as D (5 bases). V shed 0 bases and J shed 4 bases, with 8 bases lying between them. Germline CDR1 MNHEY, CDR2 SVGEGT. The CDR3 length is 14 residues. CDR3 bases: TGTGCCAGCAGTTACTCTGAGGGAGCAGATACGCAGTATTTT. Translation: CASSYSEGADTQYF.

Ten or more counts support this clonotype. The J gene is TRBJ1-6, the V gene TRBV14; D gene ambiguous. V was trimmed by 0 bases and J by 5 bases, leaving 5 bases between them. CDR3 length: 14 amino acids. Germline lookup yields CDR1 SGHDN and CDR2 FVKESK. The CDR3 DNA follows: TGTGCCAGCAGCCAAGAAAGCAATAATTCACCCCTCCACTTT. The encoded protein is CASSQESNNSPLHF.

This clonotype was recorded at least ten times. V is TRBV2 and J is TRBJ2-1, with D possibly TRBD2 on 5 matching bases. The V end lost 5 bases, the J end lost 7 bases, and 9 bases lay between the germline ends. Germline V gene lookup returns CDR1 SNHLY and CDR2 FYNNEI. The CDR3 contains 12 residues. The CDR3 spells CASSRTGNEQFF. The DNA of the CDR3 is TGTGCCAGCAGTCGGACGGGGAATGAGCAGTTCTTC.

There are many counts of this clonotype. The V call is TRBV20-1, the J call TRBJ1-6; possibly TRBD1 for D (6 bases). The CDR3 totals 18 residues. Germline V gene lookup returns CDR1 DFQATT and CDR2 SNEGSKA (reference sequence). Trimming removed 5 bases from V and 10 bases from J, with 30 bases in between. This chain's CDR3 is CSAPWTTREQGARSPLHF. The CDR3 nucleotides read TGCAGTGCTCCCTGGACCACTCGCGAACAGGGAGCTAGGTCACCCCTCCACTTT.

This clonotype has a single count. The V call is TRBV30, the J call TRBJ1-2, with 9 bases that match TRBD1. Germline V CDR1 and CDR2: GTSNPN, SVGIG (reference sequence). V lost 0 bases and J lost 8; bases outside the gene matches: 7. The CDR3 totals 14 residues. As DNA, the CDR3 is TGTGCCTGGAGTGTCTCCGGGACAGGGCACGGCTACACCTTC. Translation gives CAWSVSGTGHGYTF.